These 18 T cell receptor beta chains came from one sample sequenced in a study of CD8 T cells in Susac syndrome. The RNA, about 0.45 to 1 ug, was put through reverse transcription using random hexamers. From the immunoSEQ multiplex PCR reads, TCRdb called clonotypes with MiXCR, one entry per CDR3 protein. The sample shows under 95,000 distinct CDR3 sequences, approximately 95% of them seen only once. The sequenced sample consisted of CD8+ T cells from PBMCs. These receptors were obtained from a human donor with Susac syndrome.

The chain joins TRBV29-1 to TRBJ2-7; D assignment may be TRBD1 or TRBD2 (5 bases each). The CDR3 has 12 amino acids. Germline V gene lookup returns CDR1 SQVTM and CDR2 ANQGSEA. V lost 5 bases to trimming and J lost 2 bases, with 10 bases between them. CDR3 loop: CSVSGAAYEQYF. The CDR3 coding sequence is TGCAGCGTTTCCGGGGCCGCCTACGAGCAGTACTTC.

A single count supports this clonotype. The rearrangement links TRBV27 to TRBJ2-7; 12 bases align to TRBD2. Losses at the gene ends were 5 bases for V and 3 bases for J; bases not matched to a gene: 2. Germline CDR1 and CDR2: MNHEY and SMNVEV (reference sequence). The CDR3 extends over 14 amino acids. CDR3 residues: CASSATSGSYEQYF. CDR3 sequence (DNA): TGTGCCAGCAGTGCGACTAGCGGGAGCTACGAGCAGTACTTC.

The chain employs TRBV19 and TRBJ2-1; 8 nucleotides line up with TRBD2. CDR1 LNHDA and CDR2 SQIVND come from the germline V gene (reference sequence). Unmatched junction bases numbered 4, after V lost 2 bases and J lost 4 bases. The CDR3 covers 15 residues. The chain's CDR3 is CASSILAGLYNEQFF. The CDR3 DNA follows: TGTGCCAGTAGTATACTAGCGGGTCTATACAATGAGCAGTTCTTC.

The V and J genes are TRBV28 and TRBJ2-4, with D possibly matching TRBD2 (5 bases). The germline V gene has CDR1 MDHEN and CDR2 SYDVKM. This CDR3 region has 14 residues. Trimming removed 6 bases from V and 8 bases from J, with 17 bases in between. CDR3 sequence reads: CASRARVNWDIQYF. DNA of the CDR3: TGTGCCAGCAGGGCGAGGGTCAATTGGGACATTCAGTACTTC.

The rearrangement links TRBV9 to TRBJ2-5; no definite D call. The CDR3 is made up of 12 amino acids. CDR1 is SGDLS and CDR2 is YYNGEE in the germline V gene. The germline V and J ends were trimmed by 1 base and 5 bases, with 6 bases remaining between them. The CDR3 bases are TGTGCCAGCAGCGTATCCGGGGAGACCCAGTACTTC. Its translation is CASSVSGETQYF.

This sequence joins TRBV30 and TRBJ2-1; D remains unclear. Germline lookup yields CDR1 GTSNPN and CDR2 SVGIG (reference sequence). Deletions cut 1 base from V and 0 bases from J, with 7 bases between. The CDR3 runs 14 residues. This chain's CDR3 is CAWSDSLSYNEQFF. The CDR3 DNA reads TGTGCCTGGAGTGACTCCCTCTCCTACAATGAGCAGTTCTTC.

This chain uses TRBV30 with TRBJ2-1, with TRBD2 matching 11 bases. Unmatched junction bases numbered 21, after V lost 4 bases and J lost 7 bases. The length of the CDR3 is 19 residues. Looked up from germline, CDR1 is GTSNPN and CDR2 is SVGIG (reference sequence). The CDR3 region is CAWTEGLAEGYFDVNEQFF. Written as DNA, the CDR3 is TGTGCCTGGACAGAGGGACTAGCGGAGGGGTATTTTGATGTTAATGAGCAGTTCTTC.

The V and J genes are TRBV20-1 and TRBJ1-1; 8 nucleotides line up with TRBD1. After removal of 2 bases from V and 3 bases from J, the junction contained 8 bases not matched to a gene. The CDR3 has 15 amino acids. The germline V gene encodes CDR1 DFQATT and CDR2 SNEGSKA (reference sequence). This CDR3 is CSARPVQGADTEAFF. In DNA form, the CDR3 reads TGCAGTGCTAGACCTGTCCAGGGGGCTGACACTGAAGCTTTCTTT.

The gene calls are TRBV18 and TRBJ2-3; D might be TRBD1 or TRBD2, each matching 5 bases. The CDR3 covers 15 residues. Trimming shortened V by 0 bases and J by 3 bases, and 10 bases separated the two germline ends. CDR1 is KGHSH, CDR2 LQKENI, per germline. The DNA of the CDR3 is TGTGCCAGCTCACCACCGAGGGGTCGAACAGATACGCAGTATTTT. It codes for CASSPPRGRTDTQYF. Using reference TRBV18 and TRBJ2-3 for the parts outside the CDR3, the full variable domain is NAGVMQNPRHLVRRRGQEARLRCSPMKGHSHVYWYRQLPEEGLKFMVYLQKENIIDESGMPKERFSAEFPKEGPSILRIQQVVRGDSAAYFCASSPPRGRTDTQYFGPGTRLTVL.

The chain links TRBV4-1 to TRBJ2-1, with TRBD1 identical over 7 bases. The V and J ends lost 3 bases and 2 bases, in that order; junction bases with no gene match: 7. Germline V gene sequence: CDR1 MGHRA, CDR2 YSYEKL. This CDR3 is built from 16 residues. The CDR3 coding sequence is TGCGCCAGCAGCCAGGAGACAGGGATCCCCTACAATGAGCAGTTCTTC. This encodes CASSQETGIPYNEQFF.

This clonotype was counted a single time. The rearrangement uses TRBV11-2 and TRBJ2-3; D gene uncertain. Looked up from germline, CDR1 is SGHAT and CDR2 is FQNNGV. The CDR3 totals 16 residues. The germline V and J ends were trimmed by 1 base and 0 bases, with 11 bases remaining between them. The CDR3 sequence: CASSLGYVPSTDTQYF. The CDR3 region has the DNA TGTGCCAGCAGCTTAGGCTACGTTCCTAGCACAGATACGCAGTATTTT.

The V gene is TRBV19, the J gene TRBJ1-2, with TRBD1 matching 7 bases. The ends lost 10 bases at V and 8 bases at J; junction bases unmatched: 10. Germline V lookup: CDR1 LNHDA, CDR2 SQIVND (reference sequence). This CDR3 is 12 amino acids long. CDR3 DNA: TGTGCCACTTCGACAGGGAGTAGGGGCTACACCTTC. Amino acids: CATSTGSRGYTF.

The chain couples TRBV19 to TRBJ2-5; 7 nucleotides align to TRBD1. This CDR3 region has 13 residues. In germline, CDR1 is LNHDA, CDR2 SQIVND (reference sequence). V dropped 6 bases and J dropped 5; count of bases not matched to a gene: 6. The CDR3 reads CASSRDSPETQYF. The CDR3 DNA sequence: TGTGCCAGTAGCCGGGACAGCCCGGAGACCCAGTACTTC.

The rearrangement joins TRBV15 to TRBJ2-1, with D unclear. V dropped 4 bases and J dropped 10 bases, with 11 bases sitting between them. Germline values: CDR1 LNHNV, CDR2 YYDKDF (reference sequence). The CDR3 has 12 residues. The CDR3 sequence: CATSTGPREQFF. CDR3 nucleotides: TGTGCCACCAGCACTGGGCCGAGAGAGCAGTTCTTC. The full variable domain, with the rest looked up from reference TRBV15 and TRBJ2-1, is DAMVIQNPRYQVTQFGKPVTLSCSQTLNHNVMYWYQQKSSQAPKLLFHYYDKDFNNEADTPDNFQSRRPNTSFCFLDIRSPGLGDTAMYLCATSTGPREQFFGPGTRLTVL.

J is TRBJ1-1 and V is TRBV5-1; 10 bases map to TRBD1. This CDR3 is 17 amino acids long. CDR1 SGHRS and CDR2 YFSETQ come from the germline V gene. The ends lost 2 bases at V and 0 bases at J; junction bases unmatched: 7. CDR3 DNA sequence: TGCGCCAGCAGCTTCGGGACAGGGGTTGGCATGAACACTGAAGCTTTCTTT. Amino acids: CASSFGTGVGMNTEAFF.

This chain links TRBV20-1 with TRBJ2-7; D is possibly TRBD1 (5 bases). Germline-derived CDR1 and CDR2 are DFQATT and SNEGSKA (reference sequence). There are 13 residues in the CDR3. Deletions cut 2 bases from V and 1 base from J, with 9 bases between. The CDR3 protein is CSARKSGSYEQYF. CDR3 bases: TGCAGTGCTAGAAAATCAGGGTCCTACGAGCAGTACTTC.

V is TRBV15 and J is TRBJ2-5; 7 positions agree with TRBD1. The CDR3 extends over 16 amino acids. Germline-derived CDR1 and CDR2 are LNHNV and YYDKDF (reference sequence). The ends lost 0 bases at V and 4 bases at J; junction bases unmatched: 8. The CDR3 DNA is TGTGCCACCAGCAGAGACCCCCGGGACAGTAGAGAGACCCAGTACTTC. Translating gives CATSRDPRDSRETQYF.

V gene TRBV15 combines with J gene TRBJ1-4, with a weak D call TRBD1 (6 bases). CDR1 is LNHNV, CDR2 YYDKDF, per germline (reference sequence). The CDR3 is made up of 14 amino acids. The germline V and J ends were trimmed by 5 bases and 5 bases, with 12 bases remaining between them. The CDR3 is CATSSGQMNEKLFF. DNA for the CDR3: TGTGCCACCAGCTCTGGACAGATGAATGAAAAACTGTTTTTT.